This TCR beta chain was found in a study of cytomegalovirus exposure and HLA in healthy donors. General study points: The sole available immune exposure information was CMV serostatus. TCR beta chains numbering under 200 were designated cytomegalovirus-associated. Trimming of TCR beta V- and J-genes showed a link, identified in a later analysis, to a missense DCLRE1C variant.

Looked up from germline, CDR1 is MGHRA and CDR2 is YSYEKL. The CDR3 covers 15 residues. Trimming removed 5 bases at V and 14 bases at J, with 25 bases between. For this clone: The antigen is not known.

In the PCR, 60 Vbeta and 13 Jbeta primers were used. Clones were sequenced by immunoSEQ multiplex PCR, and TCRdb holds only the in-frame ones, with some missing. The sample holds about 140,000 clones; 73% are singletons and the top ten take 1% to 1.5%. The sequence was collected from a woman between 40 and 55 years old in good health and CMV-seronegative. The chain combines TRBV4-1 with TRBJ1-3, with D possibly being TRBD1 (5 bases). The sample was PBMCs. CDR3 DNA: TGCGCCAGCAGCTCAATTACCGGGACTGTAGGCGAGGTATATTTT. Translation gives CASSSITGTVGEVYF.